This TCR beta chain comes out of a study of blood T cell repertoires in COVID-19. As processed by the authors: By means of reference gene primer amplification, nucleated cell counts were estimated. Only in-frame clones appear in the TCRdb table, and some are missing; sequencing was by immunoSEQ multiplex PCR. The V and J calls and clone size come from that table; D and trimming were worked out from the DNA. Of roughly 210,000 clones listed, roughly 84% are singletons. This clone was seen just once. This CDR3 region has 14 residues. Germline lookup yields CDR1 SGHRS and CDR2 YFSETQ. Deletions cut 4 bases from V and 4 bases from J, with 14 bases between.

The sequenced sample consisted of peripheral blood. The receptor comes from a woman of 80 years or more with COVID-19, enrolled during active disease. V and J are TRBV5-1 and TRBJ1-1; no reliable D call. The CDR3: CASSAQAGSTEAFF. The DNA for the CDR3 is TGCGCCAGCAGCGCCCAAGCGGGGTCCACTGAAGCTTTCTTT.